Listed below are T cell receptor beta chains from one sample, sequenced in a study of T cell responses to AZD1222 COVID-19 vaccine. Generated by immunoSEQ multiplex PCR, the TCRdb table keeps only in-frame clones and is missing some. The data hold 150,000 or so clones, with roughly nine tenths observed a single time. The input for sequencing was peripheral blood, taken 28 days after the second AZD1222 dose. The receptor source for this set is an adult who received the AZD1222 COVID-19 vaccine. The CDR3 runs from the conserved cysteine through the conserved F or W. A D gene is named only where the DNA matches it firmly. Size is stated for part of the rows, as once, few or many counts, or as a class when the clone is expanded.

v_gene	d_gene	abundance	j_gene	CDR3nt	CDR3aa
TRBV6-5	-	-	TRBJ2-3	TGTGCCAGCAGTCGAGTCCCAGAATACACAGATACGCAGTATTTT	CASSRVPEYTDTQYF
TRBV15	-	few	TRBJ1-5	TGTGCCACCAGCAGAGATCGGACAACACATCAGCCCCAGCATTTT	CATSRDRTTHQPQHF
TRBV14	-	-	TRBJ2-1	TGTGCCAGCAGCCAAACGGGACTTCTAAATGAGCAGTTCTTC	CASSQTGLLNEQFF
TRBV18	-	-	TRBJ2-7	TGTGCCAGCTCCACGCGGGACACCTCCTACGAGCAGTACTTC	CASSTRDTSYEQYF
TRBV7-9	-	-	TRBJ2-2	TGTGCCAGCAGCGGGGAGCTGTTTTTT	CASSGELFF
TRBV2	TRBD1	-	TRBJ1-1	TGTGCCAGCAGTTACCGGGACAGGGGTACTGAAGCTTTCTTT	CASSYRDRGTEAFF
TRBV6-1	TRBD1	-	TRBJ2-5	TGTGCCAGCAGTGAAGGAAGTAGGACAGGGGGCGAGGAGACCCAGTACTTC	CASSEGSRTGGEETQYF
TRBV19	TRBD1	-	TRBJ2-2	TGTGCCAGTAGTATGGACAGGGGAGGAAACACCGGGGAGCTGTTTTTT	CASSMDRGGNTGELFF
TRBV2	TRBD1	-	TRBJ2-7	TGTGCCAGCAGTGCTACCGGACAGGGGACCTACGAGCAGTACTTC	CASSATGQGTYEQYF
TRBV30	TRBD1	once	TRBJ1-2	TGTGCCTGGGCTACCCCCCGTTCAGGGGGCATCGGCTATGGCTACACCTTC	CAWATPRSGGIGYGYTF
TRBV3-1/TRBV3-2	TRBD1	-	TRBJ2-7	TGTGCCAGCAGCCAGAGTCCTCCGGGACAGGGGGCTCACGAGCAGTACTTC	CASSQSPPGQGAHEQYF